This T cell receptor beta chain is drawn from a study of regulatory T cells in long-lasting Graves disease. At the level of the study: By definition, persistent Graves' disease involved antithyroid drugs for over 5 years alongside positive TSH receptor antibodies.

The CDR3 consists of 15 residues. Per the germline V gene, CDR1 is MNHEY and CDR2 is SMNVEV (reference sequence). Trimming removed 2 bases from V and 3 bases from J; junction bases left unmatched: 4. Points from the study as a whole: Persistent disease samples used TRBV28, TRBJ1-2 and TRBJ2-5 preferentially. Peripheral blood was the sole material, not thyroid tissue.

Time point of the sample: persistent/refractory GD, antithyroid drugs over 5 years with positive TRAb. From PBMCs, RNA was extracted and then used to make the TCR library. Patients of an endocrinology department in Xi'an, China, were included. Through Arm-PCR of CDR3 regions and iRepertoire HTBI primers, TCR beta libraries were built. TCRdb called the multiplex PCR reads again in MiXCR, with one record for every CDR3 protein. The table lists about 290,000 distinct CDR3 sequences, 20% to 25% of them singletons. This clonotype was counted a few times. Its target is unknown. This TCR was recovered from a female donor with Graves disease. The chain joins TRBV27 to TRBJ1-5; 7 bases line up with TRBD1. The specimen comprised peripheral blood mononuclear cells (PBMCs), sampled when the disease was refractory, from a patient treated with antithyroid drugs. CDR3 amino acids: CASSLRGQINQPQHF. CDR3 bases: TGTGCCAGCAGTTTACGGGGACAGATCAATCAGCCCCAGCATTTT.